The 19 T cell receptor beta chains in this list originate from one sample, sequenced in a study of blood T cell repertoires in COVID-19. The method was immunoSEQ multiplex PCR; TCRdb's version includes in-frame clones alone and lacks a portion of them. The sample has 40,000 to 55,000 clones, around 80% seen once. Material for sequencing was peripheral blood. These receptors originate from a human donor in a cohort sampled during active COVID-19.

CDR3 in amino acids: CASSLGTGTSYEQYF. CDR3 bases: TGTGCCAGCAGCCTTGGGACAGGGACCTCCTACGAGCAGTACTTC. The chain joins TRBV3-1 (or the pseudogene TRBV3-2) to TRBJ2-7; 9 positions match TRBD1. Germline values: CDR1 LGHDT, CDR2 YNNKEL (reference sequence). V was clipped by 4 bases and J by 0 bases; unmatched bases: 4. The CDR3 extends over 15 amino acids.

This clone was detected only a few times. The V and J genes are TRBV18 and TRBJ2-7; D is possibly TRBD2 (6 bases). The CDR3 extends over 14 amino acids. Deletions cut 2 bases from V and 2 bases from J, with 10 bases between. The germline V gene encodes CDR1 KGHSH and CDR2 LQKENI. CDR3 protein: CASSPGRRTYEQYF. The DNA for the CDR3 is TGTGCCAGCTCACCAGGGAGGAGGACCTACGAGCAGTACTTC.

This rearrangement joins TRBV4-1 to TRBJ1-1; tentatively, D is TRBD1 (5 bases). V dropped 1 base and J dropped 5 bases, with 8 bases sitting between them. The CDR3 is made up of 13 amino acids. Germline V gene sequence: CDR1 MGHRA, CDR2 YSYEKL. CDR3 amino acids: CASSQASGTEAFF. CDR3 bases: TGCGCCAGCAGCCAAGCATCAGGGACTGAAGCTTTCTTT.

The V gene is TRBV7-9, the J gene TRBJ2-2; the D is unclear. This CDR3 is built from 13 residues. Trimming took 1 base from V and 8 from J, leaving 8 bases between them. Germline assignment: CDR1 SEHNR and CDR2 FQNEAQ (reference sequence). This CDR3 is CASSLGAIGELFF. For the CDR3, the DNA is TGTGCCAGCAGCTTAGGAGCCATAGGGGAGCTGTTTTTT.

The genes are TRBV4-3 and TRBJ1-1; TRBD1 might be the D (6 bases). This CDR3 spans 16 amino acids. Germline CDR1 is LGHNA and CDR2 is YSLEER. Trimming cost V 1 base and J 3 bases, with 15 bases left between them. CDR3 coding DNA: TGCGCCAGCAGCCAAGGTGGCGGACAGCGCCACACTGAAGCTTTCTTT. It is translated as CASSQGGGQRHTEAFF.

This clone was seen a few times. The chain carries TRBV7-2 and TRBJ1-5; D might be TRBD1 (5 bases). CDR1 and CDR2 from the germline V gene are SGHTA and FQGNSA. This CDR3 region has 14 residues. The V and J ends lost 1 base and 6 bases respectively, with 10 bases between them. Here the CDR3 DNA reads TGTGCCAGCAGCTTAGAGGGGCGTAGTCAGCCCCAGCATTTT. It encodes CASSLEGRSQPQHF.

This chain links TRBV28 with TRBJ2-3; 8 bases line up with TRBD2. The ends lost 3 bases at V and 2 bases at J; junction bases unmatched: 4. The CDR3 runs to 15 residues. The germline V gene encodes CDR1 MDHEN and CDR2 SYDVKM. The CDR3 bases are TGTGCCAGCAGTTTTGCGGGAGGCACCACAGATACGCAGTATTTT. Protein sequence: CASSFAGGTTDTQYF.

This clone came up a few times. This chain links TRBV7-6 with TRBJ2-1; possible D gene TRBD2, 6 bases. The CDR3 is made up of 16 amino acids. In germline, CDR1 is SGHVS, CDR2 FNYEAQ. V lost 3 bases and J lost 6, with 18 bases in between. This CDR3 reads CASSLVTGDGTNEQFF. The CDR3 coding sequence is TGTGCCAGCAGCTTGGTTACGGGAGATGGTACCAATGAGCAGTTCTTC.

The rearrangement uses TRBV27 and TRBJ2-3; TRBD2 might be the D (5 bases). Trimming removed 9 bases from V and 2 bases from J, with 12 bases in between. This CDR3 is built from 13 residues. Germline assignment: CDR1 MNHEY and CDR2 SMNVEV (reference sequence). CDR3 nucleotides: TGTGCCAGTCGATGGGAGCTCACAGATACGCAGTATTTT. This gives the protein CASRWELTDTQYF.

The J gene is TRBJ2-7, the V gene TRBV2; TRBD1 might be the D (6 bases). Germline V gene data show CDR1 as SNHLY and CDR2 as FYNNEI. The ends were cut back, 10 bases at V and 2 bases at J, with 12 bases in the middle. The CDR3 covers 12 residues. CDR3 protein: CATGQIPYEQYF. CDR3 DNA: TGTGCCACAGGACAGATTCCCTACGAGCAGTACTTC.

The rearrangement uses TRBV7-2 and TRBJ2-7; 12 nucleotides align to TRBD2. In germline, CDR1 is SGHTA, CDR2 FQGNSA. This CDR3 spans 15 amino acids. J gave up 7 bases and V 3 bases, and 7 bases lay outside the gene matches. The CDR3 protein is CASSLTSGRRGEQYF. The CDR3 DNA reads TGTGCCAGCAGCTTGACTAGCGGGAGACGTGGGGAGCAGTACTTC.

The J gene is TRBJ1-1, the V gene TRBV29-1; TRBD1 agrees at 8 bases. The germline V gene encodes CDR1 SQVTM and CDR2 ANQGSEA. V was pared by 7 bases and J by 8 bases, with 3 bases of the junction left unmatched. CDR3 length: 10 amino acids. CDR3 protein: CSGGQDEAFF. CDR3 DNA: TGCAGCGGGGGACAGGACGAAGCTTTCTTT.

This chain uses TRBV5-4 with TRBJ2-5; 7 bases map to TRBD2. With 4 bases clipped from V and 2 bases from J, the junction kept 2 bases outside the gene matches. The CDR3 is made up of 13 amino acids. Germline V gene data show CDR1 as SGHNT and CDR2 as YYREEE (reference sequence). The CDR3 sequence is CASSGGGQETQYF. In nucleotides, the CDR3 is TGTGCCAGCAGCGGGGGGGGTCAAGAGACCCAGTACTTC.

The chain employs TRBV7-8 and TRBJ2-4; D perhaps matches TRBD1 (6 bases). The CDR3 spans 14 residues. Trimming stripped 2 bases from V and 8 bases from J, with 13 bases between. Germline CDR1 and CDR2: SGHVS and FQNEAQ. In DNA form, the CDR3 reads TGTGCCAGCAGCTTACAGGGGCCCCAGGACATTCAGTACTTC. Protein: CASSLQGPQDIQYF.

As concerns this clone: Relative to the germline gene, one junction end is altered; a read error may explain this. The chain carries TRBV5-5 and TRBJ2-6; a possible D gene is TRBD2 (7 bases). The CDR3 is made up of 16 amino acids. Germline lookup yields CDR1 SGHKS and CDR2 YYEKEE (reference sequence). In DNA, the CDR3 is TGTGCCAGCAGCTTGGCGGGGGGCTCTGGGGCCAACGTTCTGACTTTC. Its protein product is CASSLAGGSGANVLTF.

This clone was found a few times. V is TRBV18 and J is TRBJ1-1; 10 bases are shared with TRBD1. The CDR3 is 15 amino acids. Germline V gives CDR1 KGHSH, CDR2 LQKENI. J gave up 4 bases and V 3 bases, and 5 bases lay outside the gene matches. The CDR3 sequence: CASSPGQGMSTEAFF. Here the CDR3 DNA reads TGTGCCAGCTCACCGGGACAGGGGATGTCCACTGAAGCTTTCTTT.

The V gene is TRBV15, the J gene TRBJ2-6; TRBD1 agrees at 7 bases. Trimming cost V 2 bases and J 0 bases; bases outside gene matches: 7. Germline V gives CDR1 LNHNV, CDR2 YYDKDF (reference sequence). The CDR3 is made up of 18 amino acids. The DNA for the CDR3 is TGTGCCACCAGCAGATTGGGACAGCCGATCTCTGGGGCCAACGTCCTGACTTTC. This translates into CATSRLGQPISGANVLTF.

The chain uses TRBV28 and TRBJ2-1, with 9 nucleotides matching TRBD1. V was pared by 10 bases and J by 8 bases, with 6 bases of the junction left unmatched. Germline V CDR1 and CDR2: MDHEN, SYDVKM. The CDR3 has 12 residues. The DNA of the CDR3 is TGTGCCACCTGGGACAGGGTGGATGAGCAGTTCTTC. This encodes CATWDRVDEQFF.

This clone turned up a few times. V is TRBV24-1 and J is TRBJ2-2; the D is unclear. CDR1 is KGHDR and CDR2 is SFDVKD in the germline V gene. This CDR3 is built from 15 residues. Trimming removed 2 bases from V and 0 bases from J, with 6 bases in between. CDR3: CATSDSVTNTGELFF. The CDR3 DNA reads as TGTGCCACCAGTGATTCCGTTACGAACACCGGGGAGCTGTTTTTT.